One and the same sample provided the 17 T cell receptor beta chains below, sequenced in a study of beta chain features in type 1 diabetes. The isolated RNA, all of it, was reverse transcribed, so expressed TCRB transcripts were what got sequenced. Using immunoSEQ multiplex PCR, the repertoire was profiled, and TCRdb retains in-frame clones only, with some absent. The sample has a few hundred thousand clones, around 15% seen once. Source material: naive CD4+ T cells from blood. The receptors shown here come from a woman aged 18-29 years in good health.

This clone was seen a handful of times. J is TRBJ1-1 and V is TRBV4-2; D unclear. This CDR3 spans 14 amino acids. Deletions cut 1 base from V and 2 bases from J, with 8 bases between. Germline V gives CDR1 LGHNA, CDR2 YNFKEQ. The CDR3 region is CASSQGGRNTEAFF. The DNA for the CDR3 is TGTGCCAGCAGCCAAGGAGGCAGAAACACTGAAGCTTTCTTT.

The DNA of the CDR3 is TGTGCCAGCAGCACACAGGGGTTCGGGGAGCAGTACTTC. This sequence encodes CASSTQGFGEQYF. The genes are TRBV14 and TRBJ2-7, with 7 positions matching TRBD1. Unmatched junction bases numbered 8, after V lost 5 bases and J lost 7 bases. CDR3 length equals 13 residues. Looked up from germline, CDR1 is SGHDN and CDR2 is FVKESK.

The chain employs TRBV2 and TRBJ2-5; D unclear. Germline lookup yields CDR1 SNHLY and CDR2 FYNNEI. This CDR3 region has 16 residues. V dropped 5 bases and J dropped 5 bases, with 21 bases sitting between them. Here the CDR3 DNA reads TGTGCCAGCAGTAACACCGATTGGGCCTCCCGGGAGACCCAGTACTTC. Its translation: CASSNTDWASRETQYF.

The rearrangement links TRBV27 to TRBJ2-2; D not resolved. Between the trimmed V and J ends, which lost 5 bases and 0 bases, there was a span of 7 bases. The CDR3 sequence is 14 residues long. CDR1 is MNHEY, CDR2 SMNVEV, per germline (reference sequence). The CDR3 region is CASSLHSNTGELFF. Written as DNA, the CDR3 is TGTGCCAGCAGTCTTCACTCGAACACCGGGGAGCTGTTTTTT.

The rearrangement uses TRBV18 and TRBJ2-1, with D perhaps matching TRBD1 (5 bases). V was shortened by 3 bases and J by 5 bases, with 5 bases between the two germline ends. The CDR3 totals 12 residues. Per the germline V gene, CDR1 is KGHSH and CDR2 is LQKENI. CDR3 DNA: TGTGCCAGCTCACCCAGGGACAATGAGCAGTTCTTC. Translation gives CASSPRDNEQFF.

The rearrangement uses TRBV7-9 and TRBJ1-2, with D maybe TRBD1 (6 bases). This CDR3 is 13 amino acids long. Germline V gene sequence: CDR1 SEHNR, CDR2 FQNEAQ (reference sequence). V lost 11 bases and J 3 bases, leaving 16 bases between the germline ends. The CDR3 reads CAVQGTFDYGYTF. As DNA, the CDR3 is TGTGCCGTCCAGGGGACATTTGACTATGGCTACACCTTC.

The table lists this clone with a few counts. This chain joins TRBV30 and TRBJ2-1, with no clear D. Germline values: CDR1 GTSNPN, CDR2 SVGIG (reference sequence). Trimming left V 5 bases short and J 4 bases short, with 6 bases between. The CDR3 spans 11 residues. The DNA of the CDR3 is TGTGCCTGGGGCTTTTACAATGAGCAGTTCTTC. Its protein product is CAWGFYNEQFF.

As concerns this clone: The junction does not match germline at one end; this may be a read error. This sequence joins TRBV7-3 and TRBJ2-7, with D uncertain. Germline-derived CDR1 and CDR2 are SGHTA and FQGTGA. This CDR3 is 12 amino acids long. CDR3 coding DNA: TGTACCAGCAGCTTAAACAGATACGAGCAGTACTTC. Translation gives CTSSLNRYEQYF.

This chain uses TRBV30 with TRBJ1-2, with a tentative D call TRBD1 (5 bases). The V end lost 3 bases, the J end lost 7 bases, and 9 bases lay between the germline ends. This CDR3 contains 11 residues. Germline assignment: CDR1 GTSNPN and CDR2 SVGIG (reference sequence). The CDR3: CAWRGLGGYTF. In nucleotides, the CDR3 is TGTGCCTGGAGGGGGCTGGGTGGCTACACCTTC. The full variable domain, completed using reference TRBV30 and TRBJ1-2, is SQTIHQWPATLVQPVGSPLSLECTVEGTSNPNLYWYRQAAGRGLQLLFYSVGIGQISSEVPQNLSASRPQDRQFILSSKKLLLSDSGFYLCAWRGLGGYTFGSGTRLTVV.

The rearrangement uses TRBV27 and TRBJ2-2, with unresolved D. From germline, CDR1 is MNHEY and CDR2 SMNVEV (reference sequence). V was pared by 9 bases and J by 6 bases, with 11 bases between. This CDR3 comprises 12 residues. The CDR3: CASWNSPGELFF. The CDR3, as DNA: TGTGCCAGTTGGAACAGTCCCGGGGAGCTGTTTTTT.

Of note for this clone: The same CDR3 also results from other DNA sequences found in this sample. In DNA, the CDR3 is TGTGCCAGCAGCTTAGATCGAGGACAGCCCCAGCATTTT. This codes for CASSLDRGQPQHF. V gene TRBV11-2 combines with J gene TRBJ1-5, with D unresolved. The CDR3 spans 13 residues. Deletions cut 0 bases from V and 7 bases from J, with 7 bases between. Germline CDR1 and CDR2: SGHAT and FQNNGV.

The V call is TRBV19, the J call TRBJ1-5; D is unresolved. V lost 6 bases to trimming and J lost 2 bases, with 11 bases between them. The CDR3 runs to 14 residues. Germline CDR1 LNHDA, CDR2 SQIVND (reference sequence). The CDR3 coding sequence is TGTGCCAGTAGCTTAACCGGGGGCAATCAGCCCCAGCATTTT. Its translation: CASSLTGGNQPQHF. The whole variable domain, filled in from reference TRBV19 and TRBJ1-5, reads DGGITQSPKYLFRKEGQNVTLSCEQNLNHDAMYWYRQDPGQGLRLIYYSQIVNDFQKGDIAEGYSVSREKKESFPLTVTSAQKNPTAFYLCASSLTGGNQPQHFGDGTRLSIL.

The chain recombines TRBV5-1 with TRBJ2-2; D remains unclear. Germline CDR1 and CDR2: SGHRS and YFSETQ. The V end was cut by 0 bases, the J end by 4 bases, with 10 bases between. The CDR3 contains 15 residues. CDR3 region: CASSLVVAVTGELFF. The CDR3 nucleotides read TGCGCCAGCAGCTTGGTAGTCGCGGTCACCGGGGAGCTGTTTTTT.

The CDR3 reads CASSLLDRGAFF. As DNA, the CDR3 is TGTGCCAGCAGCTTACTGGACAGAGGGGCTTTCTTT. V and J are TRBV7-9 and TRBJ1-1, with D maybe TRBD1 (6 bases). The CDR3 is 12 amino acids. V was pared by 2 bases and J by 11 bases, with 12 bases between. Germline CDR1 reads SEHNR; CDR2 reads FQNEAQ (reference sequence).

This clone was recorded a few times. This rearrangement joins TRBV19 to TRBJ2-3; 8 bases fit TRBD1. With 6 bases clipped from V and 1 base from J, the junction kept 3 bases outside the gene matches. Germline V CDR1 and CDR2: LNHDA, SQIVND (reference sequence). The CDR3 runs 14 residues. The CDR3 region is CASSDRGGTDTQYF. CDR3 nucleotide sequence: TGTGCCAGTAGCGACAGGGGAGGCACAGATACGCAGTATTTT.

This clone was seen a handful of times. The chain joins TRBV29-1 to TRBJ1-2; 7 bases are shared with TRBD1. In germline, CDR1 is SQVTM, CDR2 ANQGSEA. V was pared by 6 bases and J by 7 bases, with 11 bases of the junction left unmatched. The length of the CDR3 is 13 residues. In DNA form, the CDR3 reads TGCAGCGTAAGGGGGCTGGAAGGTAGTGGCTACACCTTC. This encodes CSVRGLEGSGYTF.

This clone was found a few times. V and J are TRBV5-1 and TRBJ1-2; TRBD1 matches at 9 bases. This CDR3 region has 16 residues. Looked up from germline, CDR1 is SGHRS and CDR2 is YFSETQ. J gave up 7 bases and V 4 bases, and 14 bases lay outside the gene matches. CDR3 residues: CASSPPTTGGESGYTF. The CDR3 coding sequence is TGCGCCAGCAGCCCGCCCACGACAGGGGGAGAAAGTGGCTACACCTTC.